A single sample is the source of the 21 T cell receptor beta chains below, sequenced in a study of blood T cell repertoires in COVID-19. This table comes from immunoSEQ multiplex PCR, and its TCRdb copy is limited to in-frame clones, with some not included. Of under 95,000 clones in the sample, about 83% were seen once. The sample consisted of peripheral blood. These receptors came from a man between 60 and 75 years old with acute or convalescent COVID-19.

V is TRBV4-3 and J is TRBJ2-1, with 11 positions matching TRBD1. Germline assignment: CDR1 LGHNA and CDR2 YSLEER. Losses at the gene ends were 1 base for V and 0 bases for J; bases not matched to a gene: 11. The CDR3 contains 20 residues. The CDR3 reads CASSQGGQGGFPSSYNEQFF. In DNA, the CDR3 is TGCGCCAGCAGCCAAGGGGGACAGGGGGGATTCCCTAGCTCCTACAATGAGCAGTTCTTC.

This clone has a handful of counts. This chain uses TRBV4-3 with TRBJ2-7; D uncertain. Germline CDR1 LGHNA, CDR2 YSLEER. There are 12 residues in the CDR3. The ends were cut back, 1 base at V and 6 bases at J, with 7 bases in the middle. CDR3 sequence reads: CASSQVGREQYF. The CDR3 DNA reads as TGCGCCAGCAGCCAAGTTGGCCGCGAGCAGTACTTC.

This clone has only one observation. The J gene is TRBJ1-6, the V gene TRBV5-1; 9 bases line up with TRBD1. The CDR3 spans 16 residues. Germline CDR1 SGHRS, CDR2 YFSETQ. With 0 bases clipped from V and 9 bases from J, the junction kept 7 bases outside the gene matches. This chain's CDR3 is CASSLEGTGIGSPLHF. In nucleotides, the CDR3 is TGCGCCAGCAGCTTGGAGGGGACAGGGATTGGTTCACCCCTCCACTTT.

The rearrangement links TRBV2 to TRBJ2-5; 10 bases are shared with TRBD1. The germline V gene has CDR1 SNHLY and CDR2 FYNNEI. The CDR3 covers 13 residues. After removal of 6 bases from V and 6 bases from J, the junction contained 4 bases not matched to a gene. The CDR3 sequence: CASSGQGGQTQYF. Written as DNA, the CDR3 is TGTGCCAGCAGCGGACAGGGGGGCCAGACCCAGTACTTC.

V is TRBV18 and J is TRBJ1-1; D not resolved. Per germline, CDR1 KGHSH and CDR2 LQKENI. The germline V and J ends were trimmed by 3 bases and 1 base, with 9 bases remaining between them. The CDR3 has 14 amino acids. CDR3 in amino acids: CASSPGFGNTEAFF. Here the CDR3 DNA reads TGTGCCAGCTCACCCGGGTTCGGGAACACTGAAGCTTTCTTT.

The DNA for the CDR3 is TGTGCCAGTAGTATAGGACAGGGGGCTGGAGATACGCAGTATTTT. Protein: CASSIGQGAGDTQYF. The J gene is TRBJ2-3, the V gene TRBV19; TRBD1 matches 10 bases. The CDR3 length is 15 residues. Germline V gene lookup returns CDR1 LNHDA and CDR2 SQIVND (reference sequence). With 1 base clipped from V and 5 bases from J, the junction kept 3 bases outside the gene matches.

The V and J genes are TRBV5-5 and TRBJ1-1; D unresolved. The CDR3 totals 12 residues. V was cut by 7 bases and J by 6 bases, with 13 bases left in between. Germline V gives CDR1 SGHKS, CDR2 YYEKEE (reference sequence). The CDR3 nucleotides read TGTGCCAGCCAAAAGTGGAGCGCTGAAGCTTTCTTT. Residues: CASQKWSAEAFF.

The chain employs TRBV7-9 and TRBJ2-7; tentatively, D is TRBD1 (5 bases). V shed 0 bases and J shed 7 bases, with 10 bases lying between them. CDR3 length: 13 residues. Germline CDR1 and CDR2: SEHNR and FQNEAQ (reference sequence). The CDR3 DNA reads TGTGCCAGCAGCTTAGCGGCAGGGTTTGAGCAGTACTTC. Translated, it gives CASSLAAGFEQYF.

This clone appeared a few times. The chain recombines TRBV18 with TRBJ1-3; D is uncertain. The CDR3 length is 14 residues. V was cut by 2 bases and J by 1 base, with 6 bases left in between. Germline V gene sequence: CDR1 KGHSH, CDR2 LQKENI. CDR3 bases: TGTGCCAGCTCACCAGACTCATCTGGAAACACCATATATTTT. As protein: CASSPDSSGNTIYF.

The V call is TRBV5-1, the J call TRBJ1-1; D perhaps matches TRBD1 (5 bases). Per germline, CDR1 SGHRS and CDR2 YFSETQ. The CDR3 has 13 residues. V was clipped by 1 base and J by 3 bases, with 7 bases between them. In nucleotides, the CDR3 is TGCGCCAGCAGCTTGCCGGGGGACACTGAAGCTTTCTTT. Translation gives CASSLPGDTEAFF. Supplemented by reference TRBV5-1 and TRBJ1-1, the full variable domain reads KAGVTQTPRYLIKTRGQQVTLSCSPISGHRSVSWYQQTPGQGLQFLFEYFSETQRNKGNFPGRFSGRQFSNSRSEMNVSTLELGDSALYLCASSLPGDTEAFFGQGTRLTVV.

This clone appeared once. The rearrangement links TRBV19 to TRBJ1-6, with 9 positions matching TRBD1. Per germline, CDR1 LNHDA and CDR2 SQIVND (reference sequence). J lost 6 bases, V lost 4 bases, and 7 bases had no gene match. The CDR3 has 16 amino acids. CDR3 amino acids: CASSKDRGGPNSPLHF. For the CDR3, the DNA is TGTGCCAGTAGTAAGGACAGGGGAGGCCCTAATTCACCCCTCCACTTT.

The chain combines TRBV24-1 with TRBJ2-3, with D uncertain. Germline V gene data show CDR1 as KGHDR and CDR2 as SFDVKD. V was cut by 4 bases and J by 6 bases, with 13 bases left in between. The CDR3 totals 14 residues. This CDR3 is CATSDPYTTDTQYF. DNA of the CDR3: TGTGCCACCAGTGACCCGTACACCACCGATACGCAGTATTTT.

The chain has TRBV2 and TRBJ2-2, with TRBD2 matching over 13 bases. This CDR3 contains 15 residues. The trim removed 8 bases at V and 6 bases at J, leaving 6 bases unmatched. Germline CDR1 SNHLY, CDR2 FYNNEI. The DNA for the CDR3 is TGTGCCAGCGAAAGGGGACTAGCGGGGTCCGGGGAGCTGTTTTTT. Translating gives CASERGLAGSGELFF.

For the CDR3, the DNA is TGTGCCAGTAGTCTCCCACGGTTAGGCTACACCTTC. This gives the protein CASSLPRLGYTF. The chain joins TRBV19 to TRBJ1-2; D not resolved. Germline-derived CDR1 and CDR2 are LNHDA and SQIVND (reference sequence). The CDR3 loop spans 12 amino acids. The ends were cut back, 5 bases at V and 8 bases at J, with 12 bases in the middle.

The V and J genes are TRBV7-8 and TRBJ2-7, with TRBD1 as a possible D gene (6 bases). Germline assignment: CDR1 SGHVS and CDR2 FQNEAQ. Between the trimmed V and J ends, which lost 3 bases and 7 bases, there was a span of 13 bases. The CDR3 runs to 13 residues. The CDR3 region is CASSLRTGQEQYF. CDR3 bases: TGTGCCAGCAGCTTGCGGACCGGACAGGAGCAGTACTTC.

A few counts support this clone. The chain joins TRBV2 to TRBJ1-1; D unresolved. The CDR3 is 16 residues long. Between the trimmed V and J ends, which lost 4 bases and 4 bases, there was a span of 19 bases. Germline-derived CDR1 and CDR2 are SNHLY and FYNNEI. CDR3 nucleotides: TGTGCCAGCAGTGGTTTTGCCAGGTTGGTTGCCACTGAAGCTTTCTTT. Amino acids: CASSGFARLVATEAFF.

The chain couples TRBV2 to TRBJ2-3; the D gene is possibly TRBD1 (6 bases). V gave up 5 bases and J gave up 0 bases, with 12 bases separating them. CDR1 is SNHLY, CDR2 FYNNEI, per germline. The CDR3 totals 15 residues. The CDR3 DNA reads TGTGCCAGCAGTCCCCAAGGGGGTAGCACAGATACGCAGTATTTT. It is translated as CASSPQGGSTDTQYF.

The V gene is TRBV7-9, the J gene TRBJ2-7; D is unresolved. Germline values: CDR1 SEHNR, CDR2 FQNEAQ (reference sequence). CDR3 length: 12 amino acids. The V end lost 5 bases, the J end lost 5 bases, and 10 bases lay between the germline ends. The CDR3: CASSPTQDEQYF. The CDR3 DNA reads TGTGCCAGCAGCCCCACCCAGGACGAGCAGTACTTC.

The rearrangement uses TRBV5-6 and TRBJ1-2; D is perhaps TRBD1 (6 bases). The CDR3 contains 13 residues. CDR1 and CDR2 (germline): SGHDT, YYEEEE. Trimming removed 3 bases at V and 8 bases at J, with 14 bases between. The CDR3 DNA is TGTGCCAGCAGCTATGTCGGGGGGCTAGGCTACACCTTC. This sequence encodes CASSYVGGLGYTF.

The V and J genes are TRBV21-1 and TRBJ1-6; the table's D call TRBD1 went unverified against the DNA. TRBV21-1 is deemed a pseudogene. The length of the CDR3 is 15 residues. The CDR3: CASSTPRPWAAPLHF. The CDR3 DNA reads TGTGCCAGCAGCACCCCTCGGCCTTGGGCAGCACCCCTCCACTTT.

The chain employs TRBV25-1 and TRBJ1-5; a weak D match, TRBD1 (5 bases). CDR1 is MGHDK, CDR2 SYGVNS, per germline. Trimming removed 4 bases from V and 9 bases from J, with 16 bases in between. CDR3 size: 14 residues. The CDR3, as DNA: TGTGCCAGCAGTGCCCCAGGGACTTGGGGGCCCCAGCATTTT. Translation: CASSAPGTWGPQHF.